The clone carrying this T cell receptor beta chain was recorded many times. Amplified material comprised TCR beta CDR3 regions derived from RNA transcripts. The authors performed first-round RT-PCR with HTBI primers and then a second-round multiplex PCR. Each CDR3 protein is one row after TCRdb ran MiXCR on the multiplex PCR reads. The sample holds about 390,000 distinct CDR3 sequences, roughly 15% seen once. This sample stems from a study of Graves' ophthalmopathy and Graves' hyperthyroidism. Germline CDR1 MDHEN, CDR2 SYDVKM. The V end was cut by 7 bases, the J end by 1 base, with 16 bases between. The CDR3 sequence is 15 residues long. People with hyperthyroidism were aged 18 to 65 and newly diagnosed, under 2 months' duration.

V and J are TRBV28 and TRBJ1-1; TRBD1 might be the D (5 bases). Sequencing used peripheral blood. This TCR was sampled from a woman aged 18-29 years with stable Graves' hyperthyroidism. The CDR3, as DNA: TGTGCCAGCACAAGCCTTTTAGGACAGAACACTGAAGCTTTCTTT. This sequence encodes CASTSLLGQNTEAFF.